This TCR beta chain was found in a study of blood T cells in healthy people across ages. Turning to the study itself: Capture via template switching afforded approximately one barcoded beta molecule per two T cells. The study's findings and limits: Diversity of TCR beta per million T cells declined in a roughly linear way with age.

This CDR3 has 15 amino acids. Germline CDR1 reads SGHRS; CDR2 reads YFSETQ. The V gene end was trimmed by 0 bases and the J gene end by 5 bases; junction bases not matched to a gene: 5. Regarding this clonotype: Its antigen is as yet unknown.

It was with a sample-barcoded 5' primer and a J-beta primer mix that a second PCR of about 7 to 12 cycles was run. A 12-random-nucleotide template-switch adaptor tagged each cDNA molecule. Using its own MiXCR run on the 5' RACE reads, TCRdb lists one record per CDR3 protein. The sample carries 1 million or so distinct CDR3 sequences, around 45% recorded once. Material for sequencing was blood. The chain combines TRBV5-1 with TRBJ2-5; TRBD2 matches at 9 bases. The TCR originated in a woman aged 55-70 years in good health. CDR3 region: CASSLGLAVHETQYF. The CDR3, as DNA: TGCGCCAGCAGCTTGGGACTAGCGGTACATGAGACCCAGTACTTC. The variable domain in full, with the rest retrieved from reference TRBV5-1 and TRBJ2-5, is KAGVTQTPRYLIKTRGQQVTLSCSPISGHRSVSWYQQTPGQGLQFLFEYFSETQRNKGNFPGRFSGRQFSNSRSEMNVSTLELGDSALYLCASSLGLAVHETQYFGPGTRLLVL.